The T cell receptor (beta chain) described here comes from a study of cytomegalovirus exposure and HLA in healthy donors. Study-level findings and limits: Earlier analysis yielded a pattern in which most TCR beta V segments were productive about 90% or about 30% of the time. Later analysis placed DRB1 highest and HLA-C lowest in TCR association rates, which differed by HLA locus.

To note about this clone: Its target is unknown.

Germline-derived CDR1 and CDR2 are SGHRS and YFSETQ. Trimming shortened V by 0 bases and J by 8 bases, and 9 bases separated the two germline ends. The CDR3 spans 14 residues. The PCR ran on 60 Vbeta and 13 Jbeta primers. TCRdb's table, derived via immunoSEQ multiplex PCR, lists solely in-frame clones and lacks some. Among 55,000 to 70,000 clones, 70% to 75% were seen once, and the ten largest hold 5% to 6.5%. This chain joins TRBV5-1 and TRBJ1-6; no reliable D call. The origin of this receptor is a woman in her thirties in good health and CMV-seronegative. Sequencing used PBMCs. CDR3 in DNA: TGCGCCAGCAGCTTGGGCGGTTTGGATTCACCCCTCCACTTT. This codes for CASSLGGLDSPLHF.